These T cell receptor beta chains were read from a single sample in a study of PD-L1 blockade in urothelial cancer. Sequenced by immunoSEQ multiplex PCR; TCRdb stores in-frame clones only, minus some. The table has about 88,000 clones, about 90% seen once. Sequencing was performed on PBMCs, taken around atezolizumab (anti-PD-L1) treatment. Source of these receptors: a woman aged 80 or older with urothelial cancer. CDR3s include the opening cysteine and the closing phenylalanine or tryptophan. D genes are given only for firm matches. Clone size, where shown, is once, few, many, or a class for clones that have expanded.

J | size | D | V | DNA | CDR3
TRBJ2-4 | once | NA | TRBV28 | TGTGCCAGCAGCGCCGGGGTAGCCAAAAACATTCAGTACTTC | CASSAGVAKNIQYF
TRBJ1-2 | NA | TRBD1 | TRBV18 | TGTGCCAGCTCAGACGGACAGGGGGCGCGAGGCTACACCTTC | CASSDGQGARGYTF
TRBJ2-6 | NA | TRBD1 | TRBV2 | TGTGCCAGCAGTTACAGGGGGGACCCATCTGGGGCCAACGTCCTGACTTTC | CASSYRGDPSGANVLTF
TRBJ2-4 | NA | TRBD1 | TRBV5-1 | TGCGCCAGCAGCTCTACAGGGGGCGGAAACATTCAGTACTTC | CASSSTGGGNIQYF
TRBJ2-7 | NA | NA | TRBV11-3 | TGTGCCAGCAGCTTAGATCGGGCCCCATGGGGAGGCACCTACGAGCAGTACTTC | CASSLDRAPWGGTYEQYF
TRBJ2-7 | NA | TRBD1 | TRBV28 | TGTGCCAGCAGTTCAGATAACAGGGGGCGGATCTACGAGCAGTACTTC | CASSSDNRGRIYEQYF
TRBJ1-2 | few | NA | TRBV20-1 | TGCAGTGCACCGTACTCTGGCTACACCTTC | CSAPYSGYTF
TRBJ2-2 | NA | TRBD1 | TRBV27 | TGTGCCAGCAGTTTATTTGGGGCCGCGGGACAGGGGACCGGGGAGCTGTTTTTT | CASSLFGAAGQGTGELFF
TRBJ2-7 | NA | NA | TRBV2 | TGTGCCAGCAGTACACGTACAGGGTCCTACGAGCAGTACTTC | CASSTRTGSYEQYF
TRBJ2-7 | few | TRBD1 | TRBV28 | TGTGCCAGCCGAACCTACAGGGGAACCTACGAGCAGTACTTC | CASRTYRGTYEQYF
TRBJ2-7 | NA | NA | TRBV4-1 | TGCGCCAGCAGCCAAGCGGACTCCCTCTACGAGCAGTACTTC | CASSQADSLYEQYF
TRBJ2-1 | NA | TRBD2 | TRBV2 | TGTGCCAGCAGTGAGAGACTAGCGGGACTTAATGAGCAGTTCTTC | CASSERLAGLNEQFF
TRBJ2-7 | NA | TRBD2 | TRBV27 | TGTGCCAGCAGTTTAGGGACTAGCGGCTACGAGCAGTACTTC | CASSLGTSGYEQYF
TRBJ2-7 | once | NA | TRBV9 | TGTGCCAGCAGCAATCTAGCAGACAATCCTTACGAGCAGTACTTC | CASSNLADNPYEQYF
TRBJ2-5 | NA | NA | TRBV15 | TGTGCCACCAGTGAGGGCTCGGGGGGCGGGGAGACCCAGTACTTC | CATSEGSGGGETQYF
TRBJ2-7 | once | TRBD1 | TRBV19 | TGTGCCCCCAATCCCCCCCGACAGGGCTTCAAGTACTTC | CAPNPPRQGFKYF
TRBJ1-2 | NA | TRBD1 | TRBV27 | TGTGCCAGCAGCCCCGGGACAGCTATCTATGGCTACACCTTC | CASSPGTAIYGYTF
TRBJ2-3 | NA | TRBD1 | TRBV27 | TGTGCCAGCAGTTTGTCCGGGACAGGGGGCTCAGATACGCAGTATTTT | CASSLSGTGGSDTQYF
TRBJ2-7 | NA | TRBD1 | TRBV2 | TGTGCCAGCAGTACCTCGGGACAGGGGACCCCAAGCTCCTACGAGCAGTACTTC | CASSTSGQGTPSSYEQYF
TRBJ1-5 | NA | NA | TRBV28 | TGTGCCAGCAGTTTATCAGCCAGGTTCCAGCCCCAGCATTTT | CASSLSARFQPQHF
TRBJ2-3 | once | NA | TRBV5-1 | TGCGCCAGCAGCTTCTCGGGGGGCTTATCGGATACGCAGTATTTT | CASSFSGGLSDTQYF
TRBJ2-7 | NA | TRBD1 | TRBV5-4 | TGTGCCAGCAGCTTGGGTCAGGGGGTGAACGAGCAGTACTTC | CASSLGQGVNEQYF
TRBJ1-1 | NA | NA | TRBV7-9 | TGTGCCAGCAGCTCAGACAGGTTCCCCATGAACACTGAAGCTTTCTTT | CASSSDRFPMNTEAFF
TRBJ2-5 | few | TRBD2 | TRBV11-2 | TGTGCCAGCAGCATAGTAGCGGGGAGCCAAGAGACCCAGTACTTC | CASSIVAGSQETQYF
TRBJ2-7 | NA | TRBD1 | TRBV28 | TGTGCCAGCAACCCCCGGGACAGGGGCTACGAGCAGTACTTC | CASNPRDRGYEQYF
TRBJ1-3 | NA | NA | TRBV7-9 | TGTGCCAGCAGCCTCCCACTCATCAGGGCTGGAAACACCATATATTTT | CASSLPLIRAGNTIYF
TRBJ2-1 | NA | TRBD2 | TRBV28 | TGTGCCAGCAGTTTCCTCCTAGCGGGGGCTCGGGATGAGCAGTTCTTC | CASSFLLAGARDEQFF
TRBJ2-4 | NA | NA | TRBV6-1 | TGTGCCAGCAGTGAAGCGACATCCAGGGTGGCCAAAAACATTCAGTACTTC | CASSEATSRVAKNIQYF
TRBJ1-1 | NA | TRBD1 | TRBV30 | TGTGCCTGGAGTGCATTGGGGGGACAGGGGGCGCGGGGGGAAGCTTTCTTT | CAWSALGGQGARGEAFF
TRBJ1-5 | once | NA | TRBV6-1 | TGTGCCAGCAGTGAATGGGGGGGGTTAGAGCAGCCCCAGCATTTT | CASSEWGGLEQPQHF
TRBJ1-1 | NA | TRBD1 | TRBV19 | TGTGCCAGTAGTAGGGACAGGGGAGGGAACACTGAAGCTTTCTTT | CASSRDRGGNTEAFF
TRBJ1-2 | NA | NA | TRBV28 | TGTGCCAGCAACCCCGGGGGTCAGGATGGCTACACCTTC | CASNPGGQDGYTF
TRBJ1-5 | NA | TRBD1 | TRBV10-2 | TGCGCCAGCATGGACAGGGGGAACAATCAGCCCCAGCATTTT | CASMDRGNNQPQHF
TRBJ1-3 | few | NA | TRBV30 | TGTGCCTGGAGCGAAGGGGCTGGAAACACCATATATTTT | CAWSEGAGNTIYF
TRBJ1-3 | NA | NA | TRBV28 | TGTGCCAGCAGTTTAGGGGGGGGCCTATCTGGAAACACCATATATTTT | CASSLGGGLSGNTIYF
TRBJ2-7 | NA | TRBD1 | TRBV5-6 | TGTGCCAGCAGCTTGGGGTGGACAGGGGATACCTACGAGCAGTACTTC | CASSLGWTGDTYEQYF
TRBJ2-5 | once | TRBD2 | TRBV28 | TGTGCCAGCACAGGGAGGGCGGTCCAAGAGACCCAGTACTTC | CASTGRAVQETQYF
TRBJ1-1 | NA | NA | TRBV9 | TGTGCCAGCAGCGTTTCCGGGACAAACACTGAAGCTTTCTTT | CASSVSGTNTEAFF
TRBJ2-5 | NA | NA | TRBV23-1 | TGCGCCAGCAGCCGCGGCTGGGGCAGGGATGCCGAGACCCAGTACTTC | CASSRGWGRDAETQYF
TRBJ2-1 | NA | TRBD2 | TRBV29-1 | TGCAGCGAGCGGGAGACCTACAATGAGCAGTTCTTC | CSERETYNEQFF
TRBJ2-5 | NA | NA | TRBV5-1 | TGCGCCAGCCGCTCCGGGGGAGACGAGACCCAGTACTTC | CASRSGGDETQYF
TRBJ2-3 | once | NA | TRBV10-3 | TGTGCCATCAGTGCAGGGGACACAGATACGCAGTATTTT | CAISAGDTDTQYF
TRBJ1-1 | NA | NA | TRBV4-1 | TGCGCCAGCAGCCAAGATCGGGGGAACACTGAAGCTTTCTTT | CASSQDRGNTEAFF
TRBJ2-7 | NA | TRBD2 | TRBV7-9 | TGTGCGTCGGGGGGGCGCAGCTACGAGCAGTACTTC | CASGGRSYEQYF